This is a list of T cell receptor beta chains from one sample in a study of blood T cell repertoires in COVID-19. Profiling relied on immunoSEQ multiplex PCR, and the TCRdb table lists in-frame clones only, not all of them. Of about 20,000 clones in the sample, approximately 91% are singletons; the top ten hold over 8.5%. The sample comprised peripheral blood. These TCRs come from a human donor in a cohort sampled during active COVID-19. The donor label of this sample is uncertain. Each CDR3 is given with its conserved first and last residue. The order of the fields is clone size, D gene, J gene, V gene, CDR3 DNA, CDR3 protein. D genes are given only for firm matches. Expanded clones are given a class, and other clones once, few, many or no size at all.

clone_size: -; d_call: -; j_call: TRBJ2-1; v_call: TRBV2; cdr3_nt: TGTGCCAGCAGTCTCATGGCTAGCCGCCTAAGGGATGAGCAGTTCTTC; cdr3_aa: CASSLMASRLRDEQFF
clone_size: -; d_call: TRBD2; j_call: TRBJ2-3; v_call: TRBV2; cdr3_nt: TGTGCCAGCAGGAATAGCGGGGGAGGGGATACGCAGTATTTT; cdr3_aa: CASRNSGGGDTQYF
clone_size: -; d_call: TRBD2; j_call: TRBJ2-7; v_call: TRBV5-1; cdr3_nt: TGCGCCAGCAGCTCTTTCGGGACTAGCCCTTACGAGCAGTACTTC; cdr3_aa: CASSSFGTSPYEQYF
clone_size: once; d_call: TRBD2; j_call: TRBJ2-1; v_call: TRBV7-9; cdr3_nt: TGTGCCAGCAGCCCACGGACTAGCGGGAGGAATGAGCAGTTCTTC; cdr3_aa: CASSPRTSGRNEQFF
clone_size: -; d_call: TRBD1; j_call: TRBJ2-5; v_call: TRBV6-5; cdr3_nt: TGTGCCAGCAGTTACTACAAGACAGGGGCGGGGGAGACCCAGTACTTC; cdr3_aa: CASSYYKTGAGETQYF
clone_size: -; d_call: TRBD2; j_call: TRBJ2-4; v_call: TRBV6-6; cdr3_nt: TGTGCCAGCAGTCCTGGGACTAGCGGGATGGGATTCCTCAAAAACATTCAGTACTTC; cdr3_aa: CASSPGTSGMGFLKNIQYF
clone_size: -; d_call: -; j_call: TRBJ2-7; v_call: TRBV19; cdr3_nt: TGTGCCAGTAGTATACCAGGGTCGCCCTCCTACGAGCAGTACTTC; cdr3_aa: CASSIPGSPSYEQYF
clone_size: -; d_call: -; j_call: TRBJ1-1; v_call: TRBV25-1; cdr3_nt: TGTGCCAGCACCGGGCGCCGGGAGGAAGCTTTCTTT; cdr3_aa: CASTGRREEAFF
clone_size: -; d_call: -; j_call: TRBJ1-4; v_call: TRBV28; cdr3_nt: TGTGCCAGCAGACCGCTTAGGCCCTTCTGGAGGGGCACTGCGACTAATGAAAAACTGTTTTTT; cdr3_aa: CASRPLRPFWRGTATNEKLFF
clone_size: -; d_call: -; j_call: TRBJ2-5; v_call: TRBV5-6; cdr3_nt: TGTGCCAGCAGCTTAGTAGGGCTTCACAGCGGAGGGACCCAGTACTTC; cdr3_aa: CASSLVGLHSGGTQYF
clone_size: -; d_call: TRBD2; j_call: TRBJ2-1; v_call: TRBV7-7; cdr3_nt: TGTGCCAGCAGCCAAAGCGGGAGGGGCCATGAGCAGTTCTTC; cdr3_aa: CASSQSGRGHEQFF
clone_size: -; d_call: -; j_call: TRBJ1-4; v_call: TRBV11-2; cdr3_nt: TGTGCCAGCAGCGCTCAGGGTGGCGAAAAACTGTTTTTT; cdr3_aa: CASSAQGGEKLFF
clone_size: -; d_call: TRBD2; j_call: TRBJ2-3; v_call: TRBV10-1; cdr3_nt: TGCGCCAGCCCAGCGGGAGGGGGGACAGATACGCAGTATTTT; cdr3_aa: CASPAGGGTDTQYF
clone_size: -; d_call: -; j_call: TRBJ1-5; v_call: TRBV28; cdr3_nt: TGTGCCAGCAGTTTAGCAGACTACCAGCTTAGCAATCAGCCCCAGCATTTT; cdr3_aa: CASSLADYQLSNQPQHF
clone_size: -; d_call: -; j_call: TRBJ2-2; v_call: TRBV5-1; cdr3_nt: TGCGCCAGCAGGACTATCTCGGGCACCGGGGAGCTGTTTTTT; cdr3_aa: CASRTISGTGELFF
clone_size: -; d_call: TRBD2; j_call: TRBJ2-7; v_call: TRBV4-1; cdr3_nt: TGCGCCAGCAGCCAAGGGGGCGGGAGGAGCTCCTACGAGCAGTACTTC; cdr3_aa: CASSQGGGRSSYEQYF
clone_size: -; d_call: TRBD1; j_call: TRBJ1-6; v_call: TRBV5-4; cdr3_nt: TGTGCCAGCAGCTCGGGACAGCAGGGTCGGAATTCACCCCTCCACTTT; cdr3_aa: CASSSGQQGRNSPLHF
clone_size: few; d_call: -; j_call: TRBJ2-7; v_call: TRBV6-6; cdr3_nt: TGTGCCAGCAGTCCCGGGAGTAATCCCTACGAGCAGTACTTC; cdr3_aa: CASSPGSNPYEQYF
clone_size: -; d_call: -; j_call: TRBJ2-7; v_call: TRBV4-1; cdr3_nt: TGCGCCAGCAGCCAAGATGGGCAGAGATCCTACGAGCAGTACTTC; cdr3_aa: CASSQDGQRSYEQYF
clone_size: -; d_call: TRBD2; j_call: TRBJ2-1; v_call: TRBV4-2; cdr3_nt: TGTGCCAGCAGCCAAGGTACTAGCGGGAGCAATGAGCAGTTCTTC; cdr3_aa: CASSQGTSGSNEQFF
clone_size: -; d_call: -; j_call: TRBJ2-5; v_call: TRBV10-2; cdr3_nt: TGCGCCAGCAGTAACAGCCTACAAGAGACCCAGTACTTC; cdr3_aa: CASSNSLQETQYF
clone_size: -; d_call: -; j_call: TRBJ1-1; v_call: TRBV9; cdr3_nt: TGTGCCAGCAGCGTAGGGACAACCGAAGACACTGAAGCTTTCTTT; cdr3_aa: CASSVGTTEDTEAFF
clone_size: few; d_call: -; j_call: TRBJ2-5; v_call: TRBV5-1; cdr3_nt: TGCGCCAGCAGCTTACAGGGTGGTGGGGAGACCCAGTACTTC; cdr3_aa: CASSLQGGGETQYF
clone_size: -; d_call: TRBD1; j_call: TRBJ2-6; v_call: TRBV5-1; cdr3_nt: TGCGCCAGTACCCTTACCGGGACAGGGAGCTCTGGGGCCAACGTCCTGACTTTC; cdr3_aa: CASTLTGTGSSGANVLTF
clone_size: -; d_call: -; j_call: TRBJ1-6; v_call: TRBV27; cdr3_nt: TGTGCCAGCAGTTTAAGAGAATCTACTTCACCCCTCCACTTT; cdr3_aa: CASSLRESTSPLHF
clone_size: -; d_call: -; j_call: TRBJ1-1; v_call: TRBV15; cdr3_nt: TGTGCCACCAGCAGAGACAACAGGGCGATCGCTTTCTTT; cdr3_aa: CATSRDNRAIAFF
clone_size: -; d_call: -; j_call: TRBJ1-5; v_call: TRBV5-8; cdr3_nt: TGTGCCGCCGCACGGTACAATCAGCCCCAGCATTTT; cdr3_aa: CAAARYNQPQHF
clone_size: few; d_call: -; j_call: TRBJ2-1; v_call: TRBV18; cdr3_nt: TGTGCCAGCTCACCACGGGTAGCATACAATGAGCAGTTCTTC; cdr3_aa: CASSPRVAYNEQFF
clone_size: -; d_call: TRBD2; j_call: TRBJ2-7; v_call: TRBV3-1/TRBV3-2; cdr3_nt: TGTGCCAGCAGCCAAGACGCTAGCGGCTTCTACGAGCAGTACTTC; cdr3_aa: CASSQDASGFYEQYF
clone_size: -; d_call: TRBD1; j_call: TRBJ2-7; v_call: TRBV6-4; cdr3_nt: TGTGCCAGCAGTGACCTTTCGGGACAGTTCTTCTACGAGCAGTACTTC; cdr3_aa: CASSDLSGQFFYEQYF
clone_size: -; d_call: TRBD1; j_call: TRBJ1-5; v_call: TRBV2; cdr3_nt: TGTGCCAGCGGGGGACAGGAAGGTCAGCCCCAGCATTTT; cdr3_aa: CASGGQEGQPQHF
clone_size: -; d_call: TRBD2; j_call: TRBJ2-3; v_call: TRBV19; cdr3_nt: TGTGCCAGTAGTAAACTAGCGGGAGTCACAGATACGCAGTATTTT; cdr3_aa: CASSKLAGVTDTQYF
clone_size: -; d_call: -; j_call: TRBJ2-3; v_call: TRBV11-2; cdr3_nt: TGTGCCAGCAGCTTAGCTACGTTTACGCAGTATTTT; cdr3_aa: CASSLATFTQYF
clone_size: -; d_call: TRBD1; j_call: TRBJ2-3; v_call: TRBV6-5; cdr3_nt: TGTGCCAGCACCAACAGGGGGGATACGCAGTATTTT; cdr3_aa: CASTNRGDTQYF
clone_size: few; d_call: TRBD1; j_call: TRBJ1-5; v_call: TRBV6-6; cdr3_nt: TGTGCCAGCCGACAGGGCGTTTTGGATCAGCCCCAGCATTTT; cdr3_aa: CASRQGVLDQPQHF
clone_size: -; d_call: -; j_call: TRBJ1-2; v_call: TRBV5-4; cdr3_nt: TGTGCCAGCAGCTTCGAGGCCTCGATTAACTATGGCTACACCTTC; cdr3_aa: CASSFEASINYGYTF
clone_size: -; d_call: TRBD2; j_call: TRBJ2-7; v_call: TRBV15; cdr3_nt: TGTGCCACCAGAGCTAGCGGGAGAGGCGAGCAGTACTTC; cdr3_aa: CATRASGRGEQYF
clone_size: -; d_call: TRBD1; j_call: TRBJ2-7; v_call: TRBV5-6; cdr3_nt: TGTGCCAGCAGCGCTCTAAAACGAGACAGGGGGCGGTACGAGCAGTACTTC; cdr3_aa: CASSALKRDRGRYEQYF
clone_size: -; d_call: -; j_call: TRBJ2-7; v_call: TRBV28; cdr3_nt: TGTGCCAGCAGTCCGGGACTTGTCGAGCAGTACTTC; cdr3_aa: CASSPGLVEQYF
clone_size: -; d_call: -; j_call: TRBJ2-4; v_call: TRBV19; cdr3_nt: TGTGCCAGTAGAGACGGGAACAAAAACATTCAGTACTTC; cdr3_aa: CASRDGNKNIQYF
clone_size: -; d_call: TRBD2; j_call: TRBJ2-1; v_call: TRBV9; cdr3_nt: TGTGCCAGCAGCTTTCCCGGGACTACCACAATGATGCAGTTCTTC; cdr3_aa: CASSFPGTTTMMQFF
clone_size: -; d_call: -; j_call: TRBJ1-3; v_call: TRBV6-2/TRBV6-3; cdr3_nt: TGTGCCAGCAGCCCTCCGGGACAAAGCTCTGGAAACACCATATATTTT; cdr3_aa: CASSPPGQSSGNTIYF
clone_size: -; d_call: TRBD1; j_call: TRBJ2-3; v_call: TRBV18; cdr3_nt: TGTGCCAGCTCACCACTGGACAGGGGCAGCACAGATACGCAGTATTTT; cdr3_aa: CASSPLDRGSTDTQYF
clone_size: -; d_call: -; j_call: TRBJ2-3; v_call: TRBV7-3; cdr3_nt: TGTGCCAGCAGCTTAATCGGGACAGATACGCAGTATTTT; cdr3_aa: CASSLIGTDTQYF
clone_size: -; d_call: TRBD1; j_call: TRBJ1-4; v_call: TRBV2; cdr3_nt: TGTGCCAGCAGCGGGGGACAGGGGATCCAACTGTTTTTT; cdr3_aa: CASSGGQGIQLFF
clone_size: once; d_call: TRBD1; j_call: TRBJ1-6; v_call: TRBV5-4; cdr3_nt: TGTGCCAGCAGTTGGGACAGGGGGAATTCACCCCTCCACTTT; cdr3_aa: CASSWDRGNSPLHF
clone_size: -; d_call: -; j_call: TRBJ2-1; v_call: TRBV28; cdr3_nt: TGTGCCACCCAGGATTCCTACAATGAGCAGTTCTTC; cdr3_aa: CATQDSYNEQFF
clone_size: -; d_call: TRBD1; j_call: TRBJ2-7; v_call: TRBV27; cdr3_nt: TGTGCCACCTGGAAGGGACAGGGCAGGGAGCAGTACTTC; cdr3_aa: CATWKGQGREQYF